This T cell receptor (beta chain) was sequenced during a study of blood T cells in healthy people across ages. In the study overall: Per two T cells, template switching captured roughly one barcoded beta molecule. Findings and limits, study-wide: CMV status of donors was unknown, possibly confounding expanded clonotype changes.

The sample providers were healthy Caucasian people from Russia, aged about 6 to 90. A sample-barcoded 5' primer and a J-beta primer mix were used in a second PCR of about 7 to 12 cycles. All cDNA molecules were each tagged by a template-switch adaptor with 12 random nucleotides. TCRdb reprocessed the 5' RACE reads with MiXCR, giving one entry per CDR3 protein. The sample holds roughly 500,000 distinct CDR3 sequences, 25% to 30% seen once. Concerning this clonotype: The antigen is undetermined.

What was sequenced was blood. This TCR was recovered from a woman between 65 and 79 years old in good health.

CDR3 sequence: CASSQERQSPNYGYTF. The CDR3 DNA follows: TGCGCCAGCAGCCAGGAACGGCAGTCACCTAACTATGGCTACACCTTC. V usage is TRBV4-3 and J usage is TRBJ1-2; D is undetermined. CDR1 and CDR2 from the germline V gene are LGHNA and YSLEER. There are 16 residues in the CDR3. Trimming shortened V by 3 bases and J by 0 bases, and 14 bases separated the two germline ends.